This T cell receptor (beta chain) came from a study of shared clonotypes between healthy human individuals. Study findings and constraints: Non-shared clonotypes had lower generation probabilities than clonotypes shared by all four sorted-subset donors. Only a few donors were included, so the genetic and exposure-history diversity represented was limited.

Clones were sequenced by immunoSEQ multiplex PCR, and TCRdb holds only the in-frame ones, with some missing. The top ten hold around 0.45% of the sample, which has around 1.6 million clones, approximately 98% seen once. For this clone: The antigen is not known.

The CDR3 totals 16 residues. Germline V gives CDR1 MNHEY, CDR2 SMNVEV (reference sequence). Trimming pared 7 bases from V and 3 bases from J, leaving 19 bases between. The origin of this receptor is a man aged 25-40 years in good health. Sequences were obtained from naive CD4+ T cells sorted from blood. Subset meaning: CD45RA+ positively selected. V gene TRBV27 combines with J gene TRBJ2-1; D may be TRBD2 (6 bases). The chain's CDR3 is CASTPIPGLNYNEQFF. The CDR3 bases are TGTGCCAGCACCCCGATACCGGGACTGAACTACAATGAGCAGTTCTTC.